This T cell receptor beta chain was recorded in a study of Graves' ophthalmopathy and Graves' hyperthyroidism. This clonotype was detected ten times or more. Hyperthyroidism qualified as stable when ophthalmopathy did not develop within 18 months of follow-up. Other autoimmune disease, uncontrolled infection, pregnancy and lactation led to exclusion. The CDR3 consists of 14 residues. The V gene lost 2 bases and the J gene lost 0 bases, with 7 bases spanning the gap. Per the germline V gene, CDR1 is SEHNR and CDR2 is FQNEAQ (reference sequence). Amplification of TCR beta CDR3 regions used RNA transcripts. RT-PCR with HTBI primers came first, then second-round multiplex PCR. TCRdb analysed the multiplex PCR reads with MiXCR anew, one entry per CDR3 protein. The sample lists about 400,000 distinct CDR3 sequences, approximately 15% occurring once.

The sequenced sample was peripheral blood. The receptor was isolated from a woman aged 18-29 years with stable Graves' hyperthyroidism. The gene calls are TRBV7-9 and TRBJ2-5; D is unclear. The CDR3: CASSLSVYQETQYF. CDR3 nucleotide sequence: TGTGCCAGCAGCTTATCAGTGTACCAAGAGACCCAGTACTTC.